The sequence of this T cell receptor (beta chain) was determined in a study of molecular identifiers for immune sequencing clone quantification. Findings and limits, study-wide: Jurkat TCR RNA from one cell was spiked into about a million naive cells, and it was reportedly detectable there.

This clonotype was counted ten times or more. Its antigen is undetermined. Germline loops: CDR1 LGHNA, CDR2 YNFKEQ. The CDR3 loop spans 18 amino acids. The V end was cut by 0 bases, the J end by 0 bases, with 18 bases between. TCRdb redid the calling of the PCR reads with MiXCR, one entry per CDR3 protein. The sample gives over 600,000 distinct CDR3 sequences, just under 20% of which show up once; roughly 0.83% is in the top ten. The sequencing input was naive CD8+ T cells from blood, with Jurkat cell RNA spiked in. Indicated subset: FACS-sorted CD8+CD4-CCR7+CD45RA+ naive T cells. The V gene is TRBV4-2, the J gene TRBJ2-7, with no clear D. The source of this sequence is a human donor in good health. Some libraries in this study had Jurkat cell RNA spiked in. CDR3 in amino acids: CASSQDDAGEPGSYEQYF. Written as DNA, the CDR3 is TGTGCCAGCAGCCAAGACGATGCTGGGGAACCTGGCTCCTACGAGCAGTACTTC.